This is a list of T cell receptor beta chains from one sample in a study of technical replicates of blood from several donors. TCRdb's copy holds only in-frame clones and misses some; the assay was immunoSEQ multiplex PCR. Of 65,000 to 70,000 clones in the sample, over 70% were seen once. What was sequenced was PBMCs. These receptors came from a human donor in good health. Some clones in this sample may be carry-over from other donors' samples. The CDR3 runs from the conserved cysteine through the conserved F or W. A D gene is named only where the DNA matches it firmly. For some rows the clone size is stated as once, few or many, or as a class when expanded; others skip it.

>TRBJ2-7|TRBD1|NA|TRBV7-8
CASSFGQLGQGLNYEQYF
TGTGCCAGCAGCTTCGGGCAACTGGGACAGGGTCTCAACTACGAGCAGTACTTC
>TRBJ2-7|TRBD1|NA|TRBV14
CASRRGTGAPNEQYF
TGTGCCAGCAGACGCGGGACAGGGGCGCCTAACGAGCAGTACTTC
>TRBJ1-2|NA|NA|TRBV7-9
CASSLAPQDGGYGYTF
TGTGCCAGCAGCTTAGCTCCACAGGATGGTGGTTATGGCTACACCTTC
>TRBJ1-1|NA|NA|TRBV18
CASSPGHGRTTEAFF
TGTGCCAGCTCACCAGGTCATGGCAGAACGACTGAAGCTTTCTTT
>TRBJ1-2|NA|NA|TRBV2
CASSGGRRVGYTF
TGTGCCAGCAGTGGAGGCCGTCGGGTAGGCTACACCTTC
>TRBJ2-7|TRBD2|NA|TRBV5-1
CASSPGGGALDEQYF
TGCGCCAGCAGCCCGGGGGGGGGCGCCCTAGACGAGCAGTACTTC
>TRBJ1-2|TRBD1|NA|TRBV4-2
CASSQDPTGLYGYTF
TGTGCCAGCAGCCAAGACCCGACAGGGCTCTATGGCTACACCTTC
>TRBJ2-5|TRBD2|NA|TRBV7-2
CASSLTTAGGQETQYF
TGTGCCAGCAGCTTAACAACAGCGGGGGGGCAAGAGACCCAGTACTTC
>TRBJ1-5|TRBD1|once|TRBV19
CASSATTGGLQPQHF
TGTGCCAGTAGTGCGACGACAGGGGGCCTTCAGCCCCAGCATTTT
>TRBJ1-2|NA|few|TRBV7-2
CASSLERQVNYGYTF
TGTGCCAGCAGCTTAGAGAGACAGGTTAACTATGGCTACACCTTC
>TRBJ2-7|NA|once|TRBV7-2
CASSPDWAEQYF
TGTGCCAGCAGCCCGGACTGGGCCGAGCAGTACTTC
>TRBJ2-3|NA|NA|TRBV6-1
CASSSRGGADTQYF
TGTGCCAGCAGTAGCCGGGGAGGCGCAGATACGCAGTATTTT
>TRBJ1-1|TRBD1|NA|TRBV4-3
CASSQDPGTGGTEAFF
TGCGCCAGCAGCCAAGACCCCGGAACAGGGGGCACTGAAGCTTTCTTT
>TRBJ2-3|TRBD2|NA|TRBV5-1
CASTRTSGSTDTQYF
TGCGCCAGCACGAGGACTAGCGGGAGTACAGATACGCAGTATTTT
>TRBJ1-2|NA|NA|TRBV7-6
CASSAQEWGGGYTF
TGTGCCAGCAGCGCTCAGGAGTGGGGGGGAGGCTACACCTTC
>TRBJ2-7|TRBD2|NA|TRBV6-1
CASSQGLGGSYEQYF
TGTGCCAGCAGTCAGGGACTAGGGGGATCCTACGAGCAGTACTTC
>TRBJ1-3|NA|NA|TRBV7-2
CASSFVSSGNTIYF
TGTGCCAGCAGCTTCGTGAGCTCTGGAAACACCATATATTTT
>TRBJ1-4|NA|NA|TRBV19
CASSTGRLSTNEKLFF
TGTGCCAGTAGTACAGGGCGGTTATCTACTAATGAAAAACTGTTTTTT
>TRBJ1-5|NA|once|TRBV15
CATSRDPQGNQPQHF
TGTGCCACCAGCAGAGATCCACAGGGCAATCAGCCCCAGCATTTT
>TRBJ2-1|TRBD1|once|TRBV2
CASKVWDRGYEQFF
TGTGCCAGCAAAGTTTGGGACAGGGGCTATGAGCAGTTCTTC
>TRBJ2-2|TRBD1|NA|TRBV11-3
CASSLAGTGPGELFF
TGTGCCAGCAGCTTAGCCGGGACAGGGCCCGGGGAGCTGTTTTTT
>TRBJ2-7|TRBD1|NA|TRBV6-5
CASSYSGTGTYEQYF
TGTGCCAGCAGTTACTCCGGGACAGGGACCTACGAGCAGTACTTC
>TRBJ1-1|NA|once|TRBV29-1
CSVTIGGAEAFF
TGCAGTGTGACCATCGGGGGAGCTGAAGCTTTCTTT
>TRBJ2-3|NA|NA|TRBV5-1
CASSHREGDTQYF
TGCGCCAGCAGCCACAGGGAGGGGGATACGCAGTATTTT
>TRBJ2-7|TRBD2|NA|TRBV9
CASSPGTSGLSYEQYF
TGTGCCAGCAGCCCCGGGACTAGCGGACTCTCCTACGAGCAGTACTTC
>TRBJ1-6|TRBD1|NA|TRBV18
CASSPDRVAAPLHF
TGTGCCAGCTCACCAGACAGGGTCGCAGCACCCCTCCACTTT
>TRBJ1-4|NA|NA|TRBV7-9
CASSLVSFEDEKLFF
TGTGCCAGCAGCTTAGTGAGCTTCGAAGATGAAAAACTGTTTTTT
>TRBJ2-1|NA|NA|TRBV5-6
CASSWGSGSSYNEQFF
TGTGCCAGCAGCTGGGGAAGCGGTTCCTCCTACAATGAGCAGTTCTTC
>TRBJ2-7|NA|NA|TRBV19
CASSVRLNGGPYEQYF
TGTGCCAGTAGTGTCCGTCTAAATGGGGGCCCCTACGAGCAGTACTTC
>TRBJ2-1|NA|NA|TRBV9
CASSVEWGGRNEQFF
TGTGCCAGCAGCGTAGAGTGGGGGGGGCGGAATGAGCAGTTCTTC
>TRBJ2-1|TRBD1|once|TRBV9
CASSIDRGNYNEQFF
TGTGCCAGCAGCATCGACAGGGGGAACTACAATGAGCAGTTCTTC
>TRBJ2-7|NA|NA|TRBV7-2
CASSPRIVGAGEQYF
TGTGCCAGCAGCCCCCGGATCGTGGGGGCTGGCGAGCAGTACTTC
>TRBJ1-2|TRBD1|NA|TRBV10-1
CASSEDHRDRGPGYTF
TGCGCCAGCAGTGAAGACCACCGGGACAGGGGGCCTGGCTACACCTTC
>TRBJ1-2|NA|NA|TRBV18
CASSPYRDYGYTF
TGTGCCAGCTCACCGTACAGGGATTATGGCTACACCTTC
>TRBJ1-1|TRBD1|NA|TRBV11-2
CASSSYRGKGTEAFF
TGTGCCAGCAGTTCGTACAGGGGGAAGGGCACTGAAGCTTTCTTT
>TRBJ2-5|NA|once|TRBV4-2
CASSQFPETPETQYF
TGTGCCAGCAGCCAATTTCCGGAGACCCCAGAGACCCAGTACTTC
>TRBJ2-2|TRBD1|once|TRBV7-3
CASSSDRAGTGELFF
TGTGCCAGCAGCTCCGACAGGGCGGGCACCGGGGAGCTGTTTTTT
>TRBJ2-1|TRBD2|NA|TRBV5-1
CASSWTARTSGGGEQFF
TGCGCCAGCAGCTGGACAGCTAGGACTAGCGGGGGAGGTGAGCAGTTCTTC
>TRBJ2-3|NA|NA|TRBV27
CASSLSGGYTDTQYF
TGTGCCAGCAGTTTAAGCGGAGGGTACACAGATACGCAGTATTTT
>TRBJ2-1|NA|NA|TRBV7-2
CASSLASRGPTSYNEQFF
TGTGCCAGCAGCCTCGCCTCCAGGGGTCCCACCTCCTACAATGAGCAGTTCTTC
>TRBJ2-1|TRBD2|once|TRBV10-3
CAISAIAGEEQFF
TGTGCCATCAGCGCGATCGCGGGAGAGGAGCAGTTCTTC